A single sample gave rise to the 29 T cell receptor beta chains below, sequenced in a study of blood T cell repertoires in COVID-19. This table comes from immunoSEQ multiplex PCR, and its TCRdb copy is limited to in-frame clones, with some not included. The table has some 280,000 clones, around nine tenths seen once; the top ten hold approximately 13%. Source material: peripheral blood. The receptors originated from a woman in her sixties or seventies with acute or convalescent COVID-19.

CDR3 in DNA: TGTGCCAGCAGTGAAGCGAGATCGAACACTGAAGCTTTCTTT. This translates into CASSEARSNTEAFF. The V call is TRBV2, the J call TRBJ1-1; D not resolved. The CDR3 length is 14 residues. The germline CDR1 and CDR2 sequences are SNHLY and FYNNEI. Trimming removed 0 bases at V and 1 base at J, with 6 bases between.

The sample holds one count of this clone. The J gene is TRBJ2-5, the V gene TRBV7-2, with 9 bases aligning to TRBD2. The germline V gene has CDR1 SGHTA and CDR2 FQGNSA. V was pared by 4 bases and J by 5 bases, with 5 bases of the junction left unmatched. The CDR3 loop spans 14 amino acids. The CDR3 DNA reads as TGTGCCAGCAGCTCCATAGCGGGAGTGGAGACCCAGTACTTC. Translated: CASSSIAGVETQYF.

The chain links TRBV3-1 (or the pseudogene TRBV3-2) to TRBJ1-2; D uncertain. Germline assignment: CDR1 LGHDT and CDR2 YNNKEL (reference sequence). Trimming removed 0 bases at V and 4 bases at J, with 6 bases between. There are 13 residues in the CDR3. CDR3 amino acids: CASSQESLYGYTF. As DNA, the CDR3 is TGTGCCAGCAGCCAAGAGTCCCTCTATGGCTACACCTTC.

CDR3 bases: TGTGCCAGCAGCGCCTTGGGACACAATAATTCACCCCTCCACTTT. This gives the protein CASSALGHNNSPLHF. The V and J genes are TRBV9 and TRBJ1-6, with a weak D call TRBD1 (6 bases). Trimming removed 3 bases at V and 5 bases at J, with 12 bases between. The CDR3 spans 15 residues. Looked up from germline, CDR1 is SGDLS and CDR2 is YYNGEE.

The chain joins TRBV12-3 or TRBV12-4 to TRBJ2-3, with TRBD2 matching 8 bases. CDR3 length: 13 amino acids. J lost 7 bases, V lost 3 bases, and 3 bases had no gene match. The CDR3 nucleotides read TGTGCCAGCAGTTTCACGGGGGGGAATACGCAGTATTTT. Its translation is CASSFTGGNTQYF.

V is TRBV29-1 and J is TRBJ2-2; D possibly corresponds to TRBD1 (7 bases). Germline CDR1 SQVTM, CDR2 ANQGSEA. The length of the CDR3 is 15 residues. V was trimmed by 8 bases and J by 7 bases, leaving 23 bases between them. The CDR3, as DNA: TGCAGCACCAGGGGGGACAGAGCCTTAGGCGGGGAGCTGTTTTTT. This codes for CSTRGDRALGGELFF.

This rearrangement joins TRBV6-2 or TRBV6-3 to TRBJ2-7, with 9 positions matching TRBD1. V lost 6 bases to trimming and J lost 4 bases; unmatched junction nucleotides: 4. This CDR3 comprises 13 residues. The germline V gene encodes CDR1 MNHEY and CDR2 SVGEGT. The CDR3 here is CASSRTGVYEQYF. DNA for the CDR3: TGTGCCAGCAGCAGGACAGGGGTGTACGAGCAGTACTTC.

The chain joins TRBV7-2 to TRBJ2-1; D possibly corresponds to TRBD2 (5 bases). This CDR3 region has 18 residues. Deletions cut 1 base from V and 4 bases from J, with 20 bases between. From germline, CDR1 is SGHTA and CDR2 FQGNSA. CDR3 loop: CASSLGVSLSGSYNEQFF. CDR3 coding DNA: TGTGCCAGCAGCTTAGGAGTCTCTCTAAGCGGATCTTACAATGAGCAGTTCTTC.

V gene TRBV12-5 combines with J gene TRBJ2-1; D not certain. Trimming removed 0 bases at V and 8 bases at J, with 5 bases between. The CDR3 is 12 residues long. Per germline, CDR1 LGHNT and CDR2 FRNRAP. The CDR3 DNA is TGTGCTAGTGGTTTGGTACGAGATGAGCAGTTCTTC. Translation gives CASGLVRDEQFF.

CDR3 loop: CASSQGGLAPYEQYF. The CDR3 bases are TGCGCCAGCAGCCAAGGGGGACTAGCACCCTACGAGCAGTACTTC. The chain joins TRBV4-1 to TRBJ2-7; 9 bases are a match to TRBD2. This CDR3 has 15 amino acids. Germline V gene sequence: CDR1 MGHRA, CDR2 YSYEKL. The V and J ends lost 1 base and 2 bases, in that order; junction bases with no gene match: 3.

V is TRBV7-2 and J is TRBJ2-1; 10 nucleotides agree with TRBD2. The CDR3 spans 16 residues. V trimming: 7 bases; J trimming: 5 bases; junction bases outside the gene matches: 11. In germline, CDR1 is SGHTA, CDR2 FQGNSA. The CDR3 spells CASTPLALAGHNEQFF. CDR3 bases: TGTGCCAGCACCCCTCTGGCACTAGCGGGGCACAATGAGCAGTTCTTC.

The chain links TRBV4-1 to TRBJ1-1, with a possible D match to TRBD1 (5 bases). The CDR3 length is 17 residues. V lost 5 bases to trimming and J lost 2 bases, with 21 bases between them. The germline V gene has CDR1 MGHRA and CDR2 YSYEKL. The CDR3 region is CASSTTVGVRRNTEAFF. The CDR3 coding sequence is TGCGCCAGCAGCACTACGGTAGGGGTGAGAAGAAACACTGAAGCTTTCTTT.

This clone has a single count. The V call is TRBV7-3, the J call TRBJ2-7; D is uncertain. This CDR3 has 13 amino acids. Per germline, CDR1 SGHTA and CDR2 FQGTGA. The ends were cut back, 5 bases at V and 1 base at J, with 9 bases in the middle. The CDR3 loop reads CASSLSYSYEQYF. CDR3 nucleotide sequence: TGTGCCAGCAGCCTTTCTTATTCCTACGAGCAGTACTTC.

The J gene is TRBJ2-1, the V gene TRBV18, with 7 bases lining up with TRBD2. The junction had 12 bases not matched to a gene; V was cut back by 3 bases and J by 7 bases. The CDR3 is made up of 16 amino acids. Germline CDR1 reads KGHSH; CDR2 reads LQKENI. The CDR3 nucleotides read TGTGCCAGCTCACCGCCTGGCGGGAGATATAGGAATGAGCAGTTCTTC. It encodes CASSPPGGRYRNEQFF.

The genes are TRBV28 and TRBJ2-5; 10 bases map to TRBD1. This CDR3 has 15 residues. The germline CDR1 and CDR2 sequences are MDHEN and SYDVKM. Trimming took 7 bases from V and 3 from J; bases not matched to a gene: 8. The CDR3 region is CASNSPGQGKETQYF. The CDR3 nucleotides read TGTGCCAGCAACTCTCCGGGACAGGGGAAAGAGACCCAGTACTTC.

The table lists this clone with a count of one. The rearrangement links TRBV9 to TRBJ1-6; D may be TRBD1 (5 bases). The germline V gene encodes CDR1 SGDLS and CDR2 YYNGEE. V was cut by 1 base and J by 7 bases, with 9 bases left in between. The CDR3 runs to 14 residues. CDR3 sequence reads: CASSVQGLNSPLHF. In nucleotides, the CDR3 is TGTGCCAGCAGCGTACAGGGTCTGAATTCACCCCTCCACTTT.

The genes are TRBV10-3 and TRBJ2-7; D call uncertain. The V gene's germline CDR1 is ENHRY and CDR2 SYGVKD. This CDR3 comprises 13 residues. V was clipped by 3 bases and J by 3 bases, with 9 bases between them. CDR3 in amino acids: CAISDSPVYEQYF. The CDR3 DNA reads as TGTGCCATCAGTGACTCACCGGTCTACGAGCAGTACTTC.

The rearrangement links TRBV5-6 to TRBJ1-2, with 7 bases identical to TRBD1. Trimming at V came to 2 bases and at J to 7 bases, leaving 11 bases not matched to a gene. The CDR3 extends over 15 amino acids. Germline assignment: CDR1 SGHDT and CDR2 YYEEEE. The CDR3 DNA follows: TGTGCCAGCAGCTTCCGGGACAGATTAGAGGGTGGCTACACCTTC. Translation: CASSFRDRLEGGYTF.

This chain links TRBV15 with TRBJ2-1; D may be TRBD2 (6 bases). Germline V gives CDR1 LNHNV, CDR2 YYDKDF (reference sequence). V was pared by 3 bases and J by 4 bases, with 19 bases between. The CDR3 loop spans 17 amino acids. The CDR3 sequence: CATSSGGRGPLYNEQFF. In nucleotides, the CDR3 is TGTGCCACCAGCAGCGGGGGAAGGGGCCCTCTTTACAATGAGCAGTTCTTC. The variable domain in full, with the rest retrieved from reference TRBV15 and TRBJ2-1, is DAMVIQNPRYQVTQFGKPVTLSCSQTLNHNVMYWYQQKSSQAPKLLFHYYDKDFNNEADTPDNFQSRRPNTSFCFLDIRSPGLGDTAMYLCATSSGGRGPLYNEQFFGPGTRLTVL.

This chain joins TRBV10-3 and TRBJ2-7; 11 bases are shared with TRBD2. The trim removed 0 bases at V and 7 bases at J, leaving 11 bases unmatched. The CDR3 has 17 amino acids. From germline, CDR1 is ENHRY and CDR2 SYGVKD. The CDR3 nucleotides are TGTGCCATCAGTGAGTCTGTAGCGGGAGGGTCGTTGAGAGAGCAGTACTTC. This codes for CAISESVAGGSLREQYF.

The chain links TRBV9 to TRBJ2-7; tentative D call: TRBD1 (6 bases). This CDR3 has 14 residues. Germline V lookup: CDR1 SGDLS, CDR2 YYNGEE. Trimming shortened V by 4 bases and J by 1 base, and 12 bases separated the two germline ends. The CDR3 DNA reads TGTGCCAGCAGCCCCCAGGGGTTATCCTACGAGCAGTACTTC. It translates to CASSPQGLSYEQYF.

V and J are TRBV2 and TRBJ1-2, with a possible D match to TRBD1 (6 bases). CDR1 SNHLY and CDR2 FYNNEI come from the germline V gene. V lost 4 bases and J lost 4, with 13 bases in between. The CDR3 runs 14 residues. The CDR3 DNA reads TGTGCCAGCAGTGTGGACAGCACCTCCTATGGCTACACCTTC. This sequence encodes CASSVDSTSYGYTF.

The chain combines TRBV5-8 with TRBJ2-7; 7 bases match TRBD1. The CDR3 loop spans 15 amino acids. J gave up 1 base and V 4 bases, and 8 bases lay outside the gene matches. Germline V gives CDR1 SGHTS, CDR2 YDEGEE. Here the CDR3 reads CASSREGTDSYEQYF. CDR3 nucleotides: TGTGCCAGCAGCCGAGAGGGGACAGATTCCTACGAGCAGTACTTC.

The V gene is TRBV2, the J gene TRBJ1-4, with D unresolved. V lost 6 bases and J 4 bases, leaving 15 bases between the germline ends. The CDR3 runs to 15 residues. CDR1 and CDR2 from the germline V gene are SNHLY and FYNNEI. In DNA form, the CDR3 reads TGTGCCAGCAGAGATTCTTCGACACTTAATGAAAAACTGTTTTTT. Its protein is CASRDSSTLNEKLFF.

CDR3 in amino acids: CASSSTSPTGTGRRSPLHF. The DNA of the CDR3 is TGTGCCAGCAGTTCCACCTCGCCAACCGGGACAGGGAGACGGTCACCCCTCCACTTT. V and J are TRBV27 and TRBJ1-6; 9 bases are shared with TRBD1. The trim removed 4 bases at V and 10 bases at J, leaving 20 bases unmatched. Germline V gives CDR1 MNHEY, CDR2 SMNVEV (reference sequence). This CDR3 is 19 amino acids long.

The chain uses TRBV28 and TRBJ1-1, with 8 nucleotides matching TRBD1. J was trimmed by 5 bases and V by 2 bases; bases with no gene match: 7. This CDR3 has 15 residues. Looked up from germline, CDR1 is MDHEN and CDR2 is SYDVKM. The DNA of the CDR3 is TGTGCCAGCAGTTTACCCCCAGGGGGCATTACTGAAGCTTTCTTT. Protein: CASSLPPGGITEAFF.

This chain uses TRBV19 with TRBJ2-7; 8 bases are shared with TRBD2. The junction had 5 bases not matched to a gene; V was cut back by 5 bases and J by 5 bases. The CDR3 contains 13 residues. Germline values: CDR1 LNHDA, CDR2 SQIVND (reference sequence). The chain's CDR3 is CASSWAGGDEQYF. CDR3 in DNA: TGTGCCAGTAGTTGGGCGGGAGGTGACGAGCAGTACTTC.

V and J are TRBV6-6 and TRBJ1-4; D is ambiguous. V lost 2 bases and J lost 4, with 2 bases in between. CDR3 length: 12 residues. Germline values: CDR1 MNHNY, CDR2 SVGAGI (reference sequence). CDR3 loop: CASSYRNEKLFF. The CDR3 nucleotides are TGTGCCAGCAGTTACCGTAATGAAAAACTGTTTTTT.

This rearrangement joins TRBV5-1 to TRBJ1-2; TRBD1 is a possible D gene (6 bases). This CDR3 has 18 residues. Germline loops: CDR1 SGHRS, CDR2 YFSETQ. V was clipped by 0 bases and J by 5 bases, with 23 bases between them. CDR3 residues: CASSLVDGRGDLEYGYTF. DNA for the CDR3: TGCGCCAGCAGCTTGGTCGATGGCAGGGGAGATTTAGAGTATGGCTACACCTTC.